These 16 T cell receptor beta chains were all obtained from the same sample, sequenced in a study of vaccination effects on CD4 cells after COVID-19. Here immunoSEQ multiplex PCR was the method, and the copy in TCRdb shows in-frame clones only, minus some. The sample has tens of thousands of clones; approximately 72% are singletons. Their antigens remain unidentified. Sequencing in the ViraFEST assay came after antigen-specific CD4+ T cells had been expanded with viral peptide pools, which were used to stimulate PBMC. With about 9 days of culture completed, CD4+ T cells were isolated. PCR confirmed that the person was infected with SARS-CoV-2 between March and December 2020. The material was CD4+ T cells from PBMCs cultured with a peptide pool, obtained before COVID-19 vaccination. These receptors originate from a human donor who had a prior SARS-CoV-2 infection.

V is TRBV19 and J is TRBJ2-3; 16 bases map to TRBD2. CDR1 is LNHDA and CDR2 is SQIVND in the germline V gene (reference sequence). The V and J ends lost 5 bases and 4 bases, in that order; junction bases with no gene match: 3. This CDR3 is built from 16 residues. CDR3 sequence: CASSLGLAGGSDTQYF. In DNA, the CDR3 is TGTGCCAGTAGTTTGGGACTAGCGGGAGGGTCAGATACGCAGTATTTT.

This clone is medium-sized in the sample. The chain combines TRBV30 with TRBJ1-4; a possible D gene is TRBD1 (5 bases). Trimming removed 4 bases at V and 8 bases at J, with 11 bases between. Germline V gene lookup returns CDR1 GTSNPN and CDR2 SVGIG (reference sequence). The CDR3 is made up of 12 amino acids. For the CDR3, the DNA is TGTGCCTGGAAAGGGGTTGGGGAAAAACTGTTTTTT. This codes for CAWKGVGEKLFF.

The V gene is TRBV2, the J gene TRBJ2-5; D is unresolved. The CDR3 sequence is 13 residues long. Germline CDR1 SNHLY, CDR2 FYNNEI. V lost 6 bases and J lost 2, with 10 bases in between. The CDR3 nucleotides read TGTGCCAGCAGGGGCCCGCTACAAGAGACCCAGTACTTC. Its translation is CASRGPLQETQYF.

The chain couples TRBV18 to TRBJ1-2; 8 bases map to TRBD1. V was pared by 2 bases and J by 4 bases, with 0 bases of the junction left unmatched. The CDR3 has 13 residues. Germline V CDR1 and CDR2: KGHSH, LQKENI. CDR3 nucleotide sequence: TGTGCCAGCTCACCAGGGACAGGCTATGGCTACACCTTC. Its translation is CASSPGTGYGYTF.

This clone was seen just once. The chain couples TRBV10-3 to TRBJ2-2; 7 nucleotides align to TRBD1. This CDR3 spans 14 amino acids. V lost 9 bases and J lost 5; bases outside the gene matches: 9. Per germline, CDR1 ENHRY and CDR2 SYGVKD. The CDR3: CAISEDRLTGELFF. CDR3 DNA sequence: TGTGCCATAAGCGAGGACAGGCTGACCGGGGAGCTGTTTTTT.

The chain is built from TRBV9 and TRBJ2-2, with a possible D match to TRBD1 (7 bases). The CDR3 runs 18 residues. CDR1 and CDR2 (germline): SGDLS, YYNGEE. V lost 3 bases, J lost 3 bases, and 21 bases lay in between. Here the CDR3 reads CASSARRSRGADTGELFF. The CDR3 DNA reads as TGTGCCAGCAGCGCACGCCGTAGCAGGGGGGCGGACACCGGGGAGCTGTTTTTT.

The chain has TRBV5-5 and TRBJ1-2; D may be TRBD1 (5 bases). CDR1 and CDR2 (germline): SGHKS, YYEKEE (reference sequence). The length of the CDR3 is 15 residues. With 2 bases removed from V and 4 bases from J, the gap between germline ends came to 15 bases. The CDR3 reads CASSFAGREVYGYTF. DNA for the CDR3: TGTGCCAGCAGCTTCGCGGGCAGGGAGGTCTATGGCTACACCTTC.

The chain links TRBV27 to TRBJ2-7, with D unresolved. The CDR3 spans 15 residues. Trimming removed 4 bases at V and 3 bases at J, with 16 bases between. Germline CDR1 and CDR2: MNHEY and SMNVEV (reference sequence). The CDR3 sequence: CASSSTFAPYYEQYF. DNA of the CDR3: TGTGCCAGCAGTTCCACGTTCGCCCCTTACTACGAGCAGTACTTC.

This clone was observed a few times. The chain couples TRBV2 to TRBJ2-7, with D unclear. Germline values: CDR1 SNHLY, CDR2 FYNNEI. Trimming stripped 6 bases from V and 5 bases from J, with 14 bases between. The CDR3 runs 13 residues. CDR3 nucleotides: TGTGCCAGCAGAAGGCGGACCCCTGACGAGCAGTACTTC. Residues: CASRRRTPDEQYF. Full variable domain (outside the CDR3, taken from reference TRBV2 and TRBJ2-7): EPEVTQTPSHQVTQMGQEVILRCVPISNHLYFYWYRQILGQKVEFLVSFYNNEISEKSEIFDDQFSVERPDGSNFTLKIRSTKLEDSAMYFCASRRRTPDEQYFGPGTRLTVT.

This clone was detected once. V and J are TRBV6-2 or TRBV6-3 and TRBJ2-2, with 9 bases identical to TRBD2. The trim removed 2 bases at V and 4 bases at J, leaving 8 bases unmatched. The length of the CDR3 is 17 residues. Germline V gene data show CDR1 as MNHEY and CDR2 as SVGEGT. The CDR3: CASSYVVAGAVTGELFF. The DNA for the CDR3 is TGTGCCAGCAGTTACGTCGTAGCGGGAGCCGTCACCGGGGAGCTGTTTTTT.

The table lists this clone with a count of one. This chain uses TRBV4-3 with TRBJ2-1; D is tentatively TRBD1 or TRBD2 (5 bases each). CDR3 length equals 16 residues. V was shortened by 1 base and J by 8 bases, with 18 bases between the two germline ends. CDR1 is LGHNA and CDR2 is YSLEER in the germline V gene. The CDR3 DNA reads TGCGCCAGCAGCCAAGGAGTAGGGGACGAAGGGGATGAGCAGTTCTTC. Its translation is CASSQGVGDEGDEQFF.

This chain uses TRBV7-3 with TRBJ2-1; D is perhaps TRBD2 (6 bases). The CDR3 spans 13 residues. Trimming cost V 5 bases and J 5 bases, with 10 bases left between them. The germline V gene encodes CDR1 SGHTA and CDR2 FQGTGA. The CDR3 DNA follows: TGTGCCAGCAGCCAGGGACTCGACAATGAGCAGTTCTTC. It codes for CASSQGLDNEQFF.

The chain has TRBV5-1 and TRBJ1-3; perhaps TRBD1 as D (6 bases). V lost 3 bases, J lost 4 bases, and 8 bases lay in between. The germline V gene encodes CDR1 SGHRS and CDR2 YFSETQ. There are 13 residues in the CDR3. CDR3 nucleotides: TGCGCCAGCAGCTCGGGGACAGGAAACACCATATATTTT. Encoded protein: CASSSGTGNTIYF. The full variable domain, its missing parts supplied by reference TRBV5-1 and TRBJ1-3, is KAGVTQTPRYLIKTRGQQVTLSCSPISGHRSVSWYQQTPGQGLQFLFEYFSETQRNKGNFPGRFSGRQFSNSRSEMNVSTLELGDSALYLCASSSGTGNTIYFGEGSWLTVV.

The chain recombines TRBV14 with TRBJ1-3; D is unresolved. V was trimmed by 0 bases and J by 1 base, leaving 10 bases between them. The CDR3 is 16 amino acids. Germline lookup yields CDR1 SGHDN and CDR2 FVKESK. Written as DNA, the CDR3 is TGTGCCAGCAGCCAAGATCCTTACCGATCTGGAAACACCATATATTTT. It codes for CASSQDPYRSGNTIYF.

This chain links TRBV4-1 with TRBJ2-3; 7 bases are a match to TRBD2. The V and J ends lost 0 bases and 3 bases, in that order; junction bases with no gene match: 9. CDR3 length: 17 amino acids. The germline V gene encodes CDR1 MGHRA and CDR2 YSYEKL. The CDR3 here is CASSQDGEGRPTDTQYF. Here the CDR3 DNA reads TGCGCCAGCAGCCAAGACGGGGAGGGCAGGCCGACAGATACGCAGTATTTT.

This sequence joins TRBV2 and TRBJ2-5; the D gene is possibly TRBD2 (6 bases). The length of the CDR3 is 12 residues. V lost 11 bases to trimming and J lost 7 bases, with 17 bases between them. Germline-derived CDR1 and CDR2 are SNHLY and FYNNEI. This CDR3 reads CASRAGRRTQYF. In nucleotides, the CDR3 is TGTGCCTCGCGGGCGGGGCGGAGGACCCAGTACTTC. Filled out from reference TRBV2 and TRBJ2-5, the complete variable domain reads EPEVTQTPSHQVTQMGQEVILRCVPISNHLYFYWYRQILGQKVEFLVSFYNNEISEKSEIFDDQFSVERPDGSNFTLKIRSTKLEDSAMYFCASRAGRRTQYFGPGTRLLVL.